This TCR beta chain was obtained from a study of T cells in Graves' hyperthyroidism and ophthalmopathy. Study details: Peripheral blood was secured at the point of initial diagnosis, before any treatment.

This clonotype has a handful of counts. The antigen remains unidentified. Study-wide results and limits: A model using 13 V-J features told ophthalmopathy apart from stable hyperthyroidism.

This CDR3 region has 14 residues. Germline V gives CDR1 LGHNA, CDR2 YSLEER. V lost 0 bases and J lost 1, with 6 bases in between. There were TCR beta CDR3 regions amplified from RNA transcripts. During a first-round RT-PCR of the TCR CDR3, the HTBI primer set was used. TCRdb analysed the multiplex PCR reads with MiXCR anew, one entry per CDR3 protein. Of about 680,000 distinct CDR3 sequences listed, around 40% are singletons. Diagnosis relied on clinical symptoms, serum thyroxine and TRAb, thyroid ultrasound and orbital computed tomography. The PBMCs had their origin in about 9.7 ml of fresh peripheral blood.

The TCR was taken from a woman aged 40 to 50 with Graves' hyperthyroidism. This sequence joins TRBV4-3 and TRBJ1-1, with a weak D call TRBD1 (5 bases). The sample comprised blood. DNA of the CDR3: TGCGCCAGCAGCCAAGAAGGGACGAACACTGAAGCTTTCTTT. This codes for CASSQEGTNTEAFF.